The source of this T cell receptor (beta chain) is a study of blood T cell repertoires in COVID-19. Study context: Specimens from acute and convalescent COVID-19 originated in the United States, Italy and Spain. PBMCs, B-cell-depleted T cells, or T cells provided the cDNA or gDNA that made up the material.

Trimming took 3 bases from V and 5 from J; bases not matched to a gene: 2. This CDR3 has 15 amino acids. The V gene's germline CDR1 is KGHDR and CDR2 SFDVKD. Sequenced by immunoSEQ multiplex PCR; TCRdb stores in-frame clones only, minus some. Among roughly 49,000 clones listed, roughly 84% were seen once. Specimen: peripheral blood. This chain links TRBV24-1 with TRBJ2-5; 13 bases line up with TRBD2. The sequence was collected from an older man with active COVID-19. In DNA form, the CDR3 reads TGTGCCACCAGTGATCCACTAGCGGGAGGGGAGACCCAGTACTTC. It is translated as CATSDPLAGGETQYF.